The sequence of this TCR beta chain was determined in a study of response to subunit inactivated influenza vaccine. Findings of the study overall: Only a handful of new T cells, the authors suggested, are recruited with each seasonal influenza vaccination.

There are 17 residues in the CDR3. Between the trimmed V and J ends, which lost 10 bases and 4 bases, there was a span of 25 bases. Germline-derived CDR1 and CDR2 are SEHNR and FQNEAQ (reference sequence). TCRdb redid the calling of the RT-PCR reads with MiXCR, one entry per CDR3 protein. The table has 800,000 to 1,000,000 distinct CDR3 sequences, 20% to 25% seen once. Notes on this clonotype: Its antigen is currently unknown.

The receptor comes from a man aged 50 to 60 who received an inactivated influenza vaccine. The specimen comprised PBMCs from blood, sampled 5 to 6 days after vaccination. V gene TRBV7-9 combines with J gene TRBJ2-2; maybe TRBD2 (5 bases). For the CDR3, the DNA is TGTGCCATCAAAGGAGGCGTTCGGCGACGAGGCACCGGGGAGCTGTTTTTT. Residues: CAIKGGVRRRGTGELFF.